Below are 18 T cell receptor beta chains sequenced from a single sample in a study of blood T cell repertoires in COVID-19. Measured with immunoSEQ multiplex PCR; TCRdb has only the in-frame clones, and not every one. The sample gives about 230,000 clones, about nine tenths of which show up once; around a tenth is in the top ten. Specimen: peripheral blood. The receptors were sampled from a man in his forties or fifties with COVID-19, enrolled during active disease.

V gene TRBV5-4 combines with J gene TRBJ2-7, with 11 bases identical to TRBD2. CDR3 length: 15 amino acids. Germline V gives CDR1 SGHNT, CDR2 YYREEE (reference sequence). Trimming removed 1 base from V and 3 bases from J; junction bases left unmatched: 3. The CDR3 is CASSLTTSGGYEQYF. The CDR3 nucleotides read TGTGCCAGCAGCTTGACAACTAGCGGGGGCTACGAGCAGTACTTC.

The gene calls are TRBV6-6 and TRBJ1-3, with D possibly being TRBD1 (5 bases). The germline gives CDR1 MNHNY, CDR2 SVGAGI (reference sequence). Trimming shortened V by 6 bases and J by 0 bases, and 18 bases separated the two germline ends. CDR3 size: 17 residues. The CDR3 loop reads CASSRRLGLTSGNTIYF. CDR3 DNA: TGTGCCAGCAGCCGACGGCTGGGACTAACCTCTGGAAACACCATATATTTT.

The chain links TRBV20-1 to TRBJ1-4, with D possibly TRBD1 on 5 matching bases. Germline V lookup: CDR1 DFQATT, CDR2 SNEGSKA (reference sequence). Deletions cut 3 bases from V and 8 bases from J, with 7 bases between. The CDR3 contains 11 residues. Here the CDR3 reads CSARPGEKLFF. As DNA, the CDR3 is TGCAGTGCTAGGCCAGGGGAAAAACTGTTTTTT.

This clone came up once. The chain joins TRBV27 to TRBJ2-2, with TRBD2 identical over 9 bases. The CDR3 contains 15 residues. Germline lookup yields CDR1 MNHEY and CDR2 SMNVEV (reference sequence). The ends lost 5 bases at V and 0 bases at J; junction bases unmatched: 1. DNA for the CDR3: TGTGCCAGCAGTCTAGCGGGAACGAACACCGGGGAGCTGTTTTTT. Protein: CASSLAGTNTGELFF.

The gene calls are TRBV18 and TRBJ2-7; 7 nucleotides line up with TRBD1. Per germline, CDR1 KGHSH and CDR2 LQKENI. With V trimmed by 0 bases and J by 6 bases, 5 bases remained unmatched. The CDR3 has 14 amino acids. DNA for the CDR3: TGTGCCAGCTCACCACCAGCAGGGGGAGTCGAGCAGTACTTC. Its translation: CASSPPAGGVEQYF. Based on the CDR3 plus reference TRBV18 and TRBJ2-7, the full variable domain is NAGVMQNPRHLVRRRGQEARLRCSPMKGHSHVYWYRQLPEEGLKFMVYLQKENIIDESGMPKERFSAEFPKEGPSILRIQQVVRGDSAAYFCASSPPAGGVEQYFGPGTRLTVT.

This clone was picked up one time. The chain employs TRBV15 and TRBJ1-5; D gene unclear. V shed 0 bases and J shed 0 bases, with 12 bases lying between them. Germline lookup yields CDR1 LNHNV and CDR2 YYDKDF (reference sequence). This CDR3 spans 17 amino acids. The CDR3 sequence: CATSRDLTDYSNQPQHF. CDR3 DNA: TGTGCCACCAGCAGAGATCTTACAGATTATAGCAATCAGCCCCAGCATTTT.

This clone is a singleton in its sample. The chain uses TRBV6-5 and TRBJ1-2; 7 positions agree with TRBD1. V was pared by 5 bases and J by 6 bases, with 6 bases of the junction left unmatched. Germline V gene sequence: CDR1 MNHEY, CDR2 SVGAGI. CDR3 length: 13 residues. CDR3 coding DNA: TGTGCCAGCAGTCTACAGGGGCCGGATGGCTACACCTTC. Translation: CASSLQGPDGYTF.

The genes are TRBV18 and TRBJ1-1; a weak D match, TRBD1 (5 bases). This CDR3 spans 17 amino acids. V dropped 5 bases and J dropped 4 bases, with 23 bases sitting between them. CDR1 is KGHSH, CDR2 LQKENI, per germline. CDR3 sequence: CASSNYTIRVLTTEAFF. The CDR3 DNA follows: TGTGCCAGCTCAAACTACACGATCAGGGTACTGACCACTGAAGCTTTCTTT.

This chain connects TRBV2 to TRBJ2-7, with TRBD1 matching over 8 bases. Germline V gene data show CDR1 as SNHLY and CDR2 as FYNNEI. V was pared by 6 bases and J by 5 bases, with 9 bases of the junction left unmatched. The CDR3 runs 14 residues. The CDR3 reads CASSAPGQVNEQYF. In DNA, the CDR3 is TGTGCCAGCAGCGCTCCGGGACAGGTCAACGAGCAGTACTTC. The variable domain in full, with the rest retrieved from reference TRBV2 and TRBJ2-7, is EPEVTQTPSHQVTQMGQEVILRCVPISNHLYFYWYRQILGQKVEFLVSFYNNEISEKSEIFDDQFSVERPDGSNFTLKIRSTKLEDSAMYFCASSAPGQVNEQYFGPGTRLTVT.

This clone was detected only once. J is TRBJ2-2 and V is TRBV28; 9 bases fit TRBD1. Germline loops: CDR1 MDHEN, CDR2 SYDVKM. V trimming: 6 bases; J trimming: 6 bases; junction bases outside the gene matches: 8. This CDR3 is built from 15 residues. CDR3 sequence: CASRRQGGRSGELFF. The DNA for the CDR3 is TGTGCCAGCAGGCGACAGGGGGGCCGATCCGGGGAGCTGTTTTTT.

The rearrangement joins TRBV4-1 to TRBJ2-1, with 8 bases identical to TRBD1. Germline V gene lookup returns CDR1 MGHRA and CDR2 YSYEKL. With 0 bases clipped from V and 4 bases from J, the junction kept 8 bases outside the gene matches. The CDR3 sequence is 17 residues long. The CDR3 loop reads CASSQDMDRVFYNEQFF. The CDR3 region has the DNA TGCGCCAGCAGCCAAGATATGGACAGGGTTTTTTACAATGAGCAGTTCTTC.

This clone appeared once. J is TRBJ2-1 and V is TRBV7-9, with 10 positions matching TRBD2. Per germline, CDR1 SEHNR and CDR2 FQNEAQ (reference sequence). V gave up 4 bases and J gave up 7 bases; unmatched junction bases: 10. The CDR3 is 16 residues long. CDR3 in amino acids: CASSSPLAGEWNEQFF. In DNA form, the CDR3 reads TGTGCCAGCAGCTCCCCCCTAGCGGGAGAATGGAATGAGCAGTTCTTC.

The chain recombines TRBV27 with TRBJ1-2; 7 bases are a match to TRBD1. V shed 6 bases, J shed 7 bases, and the junction held 11 bases outside the gene matches. Germline V lookup: CDR1 MNHEY, CDR2 SMNVEV (reference sequence). This CDR3 is built from 14 residues. The CDR3 sequence is CASSTTGTASGYTF. For the CDR3, the DNA is TGTGCCAGCAGCACTACCGGGACAGCTAGTGGCTACACCTTC.

The chain joins TRBV7-9 to TRBJ1-5, with D uncertain. In germline, CDR1 is SEHNR, CDR2 FQNEAQ (reference sequence). Deletions cut 2 bases from V and 6 bases from J, with 2 bases between. The CDR3 consists of 11 residues. CDR3 in amino acids: CASSLRQPQHF. The CDR3 coding sequence is TGTGCCAGCAGCTTACGTCAGCCCCAGCATTTT.

V is TRBV6-2 or TRBV6-3 and J is TRBJ1-1; 7 bases map to TRBD1. With 2 bases clipped from V and 11 bases from J, the junction kept 8 bases outside the gene matches. This CDR3 has 13 amino acids. Germline V lookup: CDR1 MNHEY, CDR2 SVGEGT. The CDR3 DNA reads as TGTGCCAGCAGTTACACCCGACAGGGCGTGGCTTTCTTT. The encoded protein is CASSYTRQGVAFF.

This sequence joins TRBV6-5 and TRBJ1-2; 7 bases map to TRBD1. Germline loops: CDR1 MNHEY, CDR2 SVGAGI. The CDR3 is made up of 13 amino acids. The trim removed 7 bases at V and 4 bases at J, leaving 6 bases unmatched. This CDR3 reads CASILQGGYGYTF. The CDR3 bases are TGTGCCAGCATCCTCCAGGGGGGCTATGGCTACACCTTC.

V usage is TRBV5-4 and J usage is TRBJ1-4, with no clear D. The CDR3 contains 15 residues. V was cut by 0 bases and J by 2 bases, with 8 bases left in between. Looked up from germline, CDR1 is SGHNT and CDR2 is YYREEE (reference sequence). In nucleotides, the CDR3 is TGTGCCAGCAGCTTGGGGCCCCACACTAATGAAAAACTGTTTTTT. Residues: CASSLGPHTNEKLFF.

This chain links TRBV28 with TRBJ2-1; 9 positions match TRBD2. J gave up 0 bases and V 7 bases, and 7 bases lay outside the gene matches. Per germline, CDR1 MDHEN and CDR2 SYDVKM. CDR3 size: 16 residues. Written as DNA, the CDR3 is TGTGCCAGCACCGCTAGCGGGAAGAGCTCCTACAATGAGCAGTTCTTC. This sequence encodes CASTASGKSSYNEQFF.